This T cell receptor beta chain was recovered during a study of shared clonotypes between healthy human individuals. This CDR3 is built from 14 residues. The V gene's germline CDR1 is SGHDT and CDR2 YYEEEE. The ends were cut back, 4 bases at V and 1 base at J, with 11 bases in the middle. TCRdb's copy holds only in-frame clones and misses some; the assay was immunoSEQ multiplex PCR. The sample includes roughly 1,500,000 clones, 98% seen only once; the top ten take about 0.35%. Study observations and caveats: In several donors, 4.5% to 5.5% of naive CD4 clonotypes appeared in common. Only blood samples were collected, and tissue repertoires likely differ.

On this clone itself: The antigen is not known. The same CDR3 arises from other DNA sequences in this sample as well.

This chain connects TRBV5-6 to TRBJ2-5, with D maybe TRBD1 (6 bases). The sample taken for sequencing was naive CD4+ T cells sorted from blood. The subset: CD45RA+ positively selected. The TCR originated in a man aged 30 to 45 in good health. This CDR3 reads CASSPGQLQETQYF. CDR3 DNA sequence: TGTGCCAGCAGCCCGGGACAACTCCAAGAGACCCAGTACTTC.